This TCR beta chain came from a study of blood T cell repertoires in COVID-19. Study details: Whether acute or convalescent, the COVID-19 samples came from the United States, Italy and Spain. From T cells, B-cell-depleted T cells, or PBMCs came the material, which was cDNA or gDNA.

Original analysis: Nucleated cell number was recorded as an estimate derived from reference gene primer amplification. Repertoires were generated with immunoSEQ multiplex PCR, while TCRdb's copy carries only in-frame clones and drops some. The DNA was the basis for D and trimming; V, J and clone size are from that table. The table lists about 240,000 clones, around 83% of them singletons. The V gene's germline CDR1 is SQVTM and CDR2 ANQGSEA. V lost 7 bases and J lost 4, with 13 bases in between. The CDR3 has 12 residues. Input material: peripheral blood. The TCR sequence derives from an elderly woman with acute or convalescent COVID-19. The chain joins TRBV29-1 to TRBJ1-1; D gene ambiguous. In DNA form, the CDR3 reads TGCAGCGCTGGCAGCGGGAGCACTGAAGCTTTCTTT. Its protein is CSAGSGSTEAFF.